The clone carrying this T cell receptor (beta chain) was counted at least ten times. Thyroid surgery took place with no prior treatment in any patient. The data were taken from a study of metastatic and nonmetastatic thyroid tumors. Study at large: Across blood and tumor or nodule tissue, repertoires from malignant and benign thyroid patients were compared with one another.

With MiXCR, TCRdb called clones anew from the PCR reads. The sample holds over 30,000 clones, approximately 8% seen once. The sample comprised blood. This sequence originates from a female donor with papillary thyroid cancer or a benign thyroid nodule (not recorded which). Some clones in this sample may be carry-over from other donors' samples.

The CDR3 region has the DNA TGCGCCAGCAGCCAAGGGGGGAATCAGCCCCAGCATTTT. Translation gives CASSQGGNQPQHF. V usage is TRBV4-1 and J usage is TRBJ1-5; tentatively, D is TRBD1 (5 bases). Germline lookup yields CDR1 MGHRA and CDR2 YSYEKL. Trimming took off 1 base at V and 4 bases at J, with 5 bases between the two ends. This CDR3 contains 13 residues.